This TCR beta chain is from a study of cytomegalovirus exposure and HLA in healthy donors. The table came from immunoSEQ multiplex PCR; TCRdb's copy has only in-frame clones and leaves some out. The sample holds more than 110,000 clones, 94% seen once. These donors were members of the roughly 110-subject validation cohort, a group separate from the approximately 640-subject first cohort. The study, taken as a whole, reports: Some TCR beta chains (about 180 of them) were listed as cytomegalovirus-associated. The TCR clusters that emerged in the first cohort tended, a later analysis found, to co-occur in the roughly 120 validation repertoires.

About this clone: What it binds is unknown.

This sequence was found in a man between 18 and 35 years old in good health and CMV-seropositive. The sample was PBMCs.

CDR3: CASSWGQGAVSGSPLHF. CDR3 DNA: TGTGCCAGCAGCTGGGGGCAGGGGGCGGTTTCCGGTTCACCCCTCCACTTT. The chain has TRBV7-8 and TRBJ1-6; 8 bases agree with TRBD1. The CDR3 runs 17 residues. Losses at the gene ends were 4 bases for V and 9 bases for J; bases not matched to a gene: 14. The germline gives CDR1 SGHVS, CDR2 FQNEAQ.